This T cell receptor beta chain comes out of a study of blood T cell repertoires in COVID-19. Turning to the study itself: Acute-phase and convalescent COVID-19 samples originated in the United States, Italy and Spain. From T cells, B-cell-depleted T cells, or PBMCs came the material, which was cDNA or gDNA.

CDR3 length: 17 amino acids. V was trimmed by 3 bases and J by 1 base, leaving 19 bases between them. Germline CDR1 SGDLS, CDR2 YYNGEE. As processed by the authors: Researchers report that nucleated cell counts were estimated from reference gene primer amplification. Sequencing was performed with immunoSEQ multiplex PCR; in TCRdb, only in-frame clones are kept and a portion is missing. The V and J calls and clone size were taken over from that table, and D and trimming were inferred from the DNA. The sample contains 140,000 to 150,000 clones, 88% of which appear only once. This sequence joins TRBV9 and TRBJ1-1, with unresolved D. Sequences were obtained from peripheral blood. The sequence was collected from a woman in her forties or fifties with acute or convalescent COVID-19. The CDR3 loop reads CASSAFSQILPNTEAFF. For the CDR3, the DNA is TGTGCCAGCAGCGCCTTTTCGCAGATTTTACCGAACACTGAAGCTTTCTTT.